A selection of T cell receptor beta chains follows, all from one sample in a study of T cell responses to AZD1222 COVID-19 vaccine. Data came from immunoSEQ multiplex PCR; TCRdb stores just in-frame clones and leaves some out. The repertoire consists of about 160,000 clones, with less than 95% occurring once and the leading ten covering about 1.4%. The specimen was peripheral blood, collected on day 0 of AZD1222 vaccination. The receptors here all came from an adult in good health. The CDR3 runs from the conserved cysteine through the conserved F or W. D genes are given only for firm matches. Some rows mark clone size as missing; the rest say once, few, many or name a class of expanded clone.

d_call | j_call | clone_size | v_call | cdr3_aa | cdr3_nt
. | TRBJ2-7 | . | TRBV27 | CASSFARSSEQYF | TGTGCCAGCAGTTTCGCCAGGTCATCCGAGCAGTACTTC
. | TRBJ1-6 | once | TRBV3-1/TRBV3-2 | CASSPPRGSSPLHF | TGTGCCAGCAGCCCGCCCAGGGGTAGTTCACCCCTCCACTTT
. | TRBJ1-2 | . | TRBV27 | CASSPVGGELYGYTF | TGTGCCAGCAGTCCGGTGGGAGGGGAACTCTATGGCTACACCTTC
. | TRBJ1-6 | . | TRBV5-1 | CASSLGPQGSYNSPLHF | TGCGCCAGCAGCTTGGGCCCCCAAGGCTCCTATAATTCACCCCTCCACTTT
. | TRBJ2-1 | . | TRBV7-9 | CASSLDYFSGYNEQFF | TGTGCCAGCAGCTTAGACTACTTTTCGGGCTACAATGAGCAGTTCTTC
. | TRBJ1-3 | . | TRBV5-1 | CASSAPGGDGNTIYF | TGCGCCAGCAGCGCCCCCGGGGGCGACGGAAACACCATATATTTT
TRBD1 | TRBJ1-5 | . | TRBV24-1 | CATSDATRQGGQPQHF | TGTGCCACCAGTGATGCCACCCGACAGGGGGGACAGCCCCAGCATTTT
. | TRBJ2-2 | . | TRBV5-1 | CASSLDAGIGTGELFF | TGCGCCAGCAGCTTGGATGCGGGGATAGGAACCGGGGAGCTGTTTTTT
. | TRBJ1-2 | . | TRBV29-1 | CSVEGEGPGYTF | TGCAGCGTTGAAGGAGAAGGGCCAGGGTACACCTTC
TRBD1 | TRBJ1-1 | . | TRBV4-1 | CASSQGDTGGSTEAFF | TGCGCCAGCAGCCAAGGGGACACAGGGGGAAGCACTGAAGCTTTCTTT
. | TRBJ1-3 | . | TRBV29-1 | CSVELEGTAGNTIYF | TGCAGCGTTGAGCTGGAGGGGACCGCTGGAAACACCATATATTTT
TRBD1 | TRBJ1-1 | few | TRBV19 | CASSIESARGRTEAFF | TGTGCCAGTAGTATAGAAAGTGCCAGGGGGAGAACTGAAGCTTTCTTT
TRBD1 | TRBJ1-6 | . | TRBV25-1 | CASSAGTGGFNSPLHF | TGTGCCAGCAGTGCGGGGACAGGGGGCTTTAATTCACCCCTCCACTTT
. | TRBJ2-7 | . | TRBV7-9 | CASSLITGEEQYF | TGTGCCAGCAGCTTAATTACAGGTGAAGAGCAGTACTTC
. | TRBJ1-2 | . | TRBV23-1 | CAFGGRVYGYTF | TGCGCCTTTGGGGGCAGGGTCTATGGCTACACCTTC
. | TRBJ2-3 | . | TRBV7-2 | CASTPGPYTDTQYF | TGTGCCAGCACCCCCGGACCCTACACAGATACGCAGTATTTT
. | TRBJ1-5 | . | TRBV7-9 | CASSPTGYAQPQHF | TGTGCCAGCAGCCCCACGGGGTATGCTCAGCCCCAGCATTTT
. | TRBJ1-2 | . | TRBV19 | CASSIPNIWTASPSARGYTF | TGTGCCAGTAGTATCCCTAATATCTGGACGGCTTCGCCATCAGCCCGAGGCTACACCTTC
. | TRBJ2-2 | . | TRBV3-1/TRBV3-2 | CASSHGFVNTGELFF | TGTGCCAGCAGCCACGGCTTCGTGAACACCGGGGAGCTGTTTTTT
. | TRBJ2-3 | . | TRBV29-1 | CSVEVGSSTDTQYF | TGCAGCGTTGAAGTGGGATCTAGCACAGATACGCAGTATTTT
TRBD1 | TRBJ1-5 | . | TRBV6-5 | CASRRQGRNQPQHF | TGTGCCAGCAGAAGACAGGGTAGGAATCAGCCCCAGCATTTT
TRBD1 | TRBJ1-1 | . | TRBV6-5 | CASSPGQGGAFF | TGTGCCAGCAGCCCCGGACAGGGTGGAGCTTTCTTT
. | TRBJ1-2 | few | TRBV19 | CASSIWTENYGYTF | TGTGCCAGTAGTATATGGACAGAAAACTATGGCTACACCTTC
. | TRBJ1-1 | . | TRBV12-3/TRBV12-4 | CASSFGVTEAFF | TGTGCCAGCAGTTTTGGTGTCACTGAAGCTTTCTTT
. | TRBJ2-2 | once | TRBV21-1 | CASSKDRGLSTGELFF | TGTGCCAGCTCAAAGGACAGGGGGCTCAGCACCGGGGAGCTGTTTTTT
. | TRBJ1-5 | once | TRBV28 | CASSWGGGANQPQHF | TGTGCCAGCAGCTGGGGTGGGGGTGCTAATCAGCCCCAGCATTTT